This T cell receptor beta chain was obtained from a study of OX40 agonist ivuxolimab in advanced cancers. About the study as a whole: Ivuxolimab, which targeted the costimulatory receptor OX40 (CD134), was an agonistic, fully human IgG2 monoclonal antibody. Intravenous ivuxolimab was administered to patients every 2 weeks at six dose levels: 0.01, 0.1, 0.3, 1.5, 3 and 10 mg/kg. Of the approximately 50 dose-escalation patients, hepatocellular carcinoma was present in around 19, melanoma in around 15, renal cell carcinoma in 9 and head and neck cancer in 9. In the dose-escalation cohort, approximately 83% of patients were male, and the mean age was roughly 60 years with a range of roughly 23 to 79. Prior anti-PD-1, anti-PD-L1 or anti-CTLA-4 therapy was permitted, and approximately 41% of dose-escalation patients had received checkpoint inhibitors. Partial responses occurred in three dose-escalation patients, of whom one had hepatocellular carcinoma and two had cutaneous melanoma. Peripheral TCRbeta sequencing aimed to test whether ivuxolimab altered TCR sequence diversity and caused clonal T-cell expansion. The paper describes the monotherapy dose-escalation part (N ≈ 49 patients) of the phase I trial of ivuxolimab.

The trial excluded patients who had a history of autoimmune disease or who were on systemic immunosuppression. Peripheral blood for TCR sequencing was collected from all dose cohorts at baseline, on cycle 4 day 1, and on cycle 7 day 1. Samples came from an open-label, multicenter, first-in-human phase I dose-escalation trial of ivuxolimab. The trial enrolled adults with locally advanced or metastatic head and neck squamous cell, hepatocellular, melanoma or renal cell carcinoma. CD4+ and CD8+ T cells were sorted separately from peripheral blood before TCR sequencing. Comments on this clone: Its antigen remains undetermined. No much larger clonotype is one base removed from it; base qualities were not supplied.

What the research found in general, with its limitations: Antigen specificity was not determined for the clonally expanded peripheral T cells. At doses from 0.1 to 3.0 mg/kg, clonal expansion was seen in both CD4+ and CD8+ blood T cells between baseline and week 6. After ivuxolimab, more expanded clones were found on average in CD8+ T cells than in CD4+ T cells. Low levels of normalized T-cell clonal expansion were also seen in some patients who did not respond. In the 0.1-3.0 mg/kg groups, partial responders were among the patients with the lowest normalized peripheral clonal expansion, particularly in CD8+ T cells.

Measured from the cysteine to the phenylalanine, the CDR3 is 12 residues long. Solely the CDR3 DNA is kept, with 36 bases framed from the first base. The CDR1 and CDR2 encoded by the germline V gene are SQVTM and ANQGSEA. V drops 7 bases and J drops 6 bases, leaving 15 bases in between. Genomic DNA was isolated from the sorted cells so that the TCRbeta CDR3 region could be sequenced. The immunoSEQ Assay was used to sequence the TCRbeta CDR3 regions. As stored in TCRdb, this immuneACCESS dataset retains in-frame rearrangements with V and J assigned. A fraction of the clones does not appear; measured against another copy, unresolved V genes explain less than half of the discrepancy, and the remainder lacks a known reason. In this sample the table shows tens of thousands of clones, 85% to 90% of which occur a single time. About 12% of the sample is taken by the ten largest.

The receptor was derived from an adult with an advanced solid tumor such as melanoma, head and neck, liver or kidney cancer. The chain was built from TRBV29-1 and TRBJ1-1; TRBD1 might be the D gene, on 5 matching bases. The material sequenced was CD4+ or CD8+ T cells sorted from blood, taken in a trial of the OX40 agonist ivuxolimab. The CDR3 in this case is CSADGQGAEAFF. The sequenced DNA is TGCAGCGCCGACGGGCAGGGCGCTGAAGCTTTCTTT.